What follows are 22 T cell receptor beta chains derived from one specimen sequenced in a study of blood T cell repertoires in COVID-19 (dated by TCRdb to 2020 to 2021). Receptor amplification or capture employed the immunoSEQ multiplex PCR assay. Drawn from immuneACCESS, this table holds only the in-frame rearrangements with V and J called that TCRdb kept. Clones are partly lost; checked studies trace under half to an unresolved V gene and leave the rest unexplained. Within this sample are a few hundred thousand clones, with more than 70% of them counted one time only. The leading ten clones occupy 1.3% of the sample. Sequenced material: PBMCs or T cells enriched from blood (not recorded which). The receptors stem from a man aged 30-40 years who had recovered from COVID-19.

The rearrangement joins TRBV7-6 to TRBJ1-3; D perhaps matches TRBD1 (5 bases). Germline lookup yields CDR1 SGHVS and CDR2 FNYEAQ. This CDR3 region has 14 residues. Trimming removed 1 base at V and 4 bases at J, with 8 bases between. The CDR3 loop is CASSLGGEGNTIYF. The DNA of the CDR3 is TGTGCCAGCAGCTTAGGGGGGGAAGGAAACACCATATATTTT.

The rearrangement links TRBV4-1 to TRBJ2-3; D is possibly TRBD2 (5 bases). V was pared by 2 bases and J by 5 bases, with 11 bases between. CDR1 is MGHRA and CDR2 is YSYEKL in the germline V gene. This CDR3 is built from 14 residues. As DNA, the CDR3 is TGCGCCAGCAGCCAACCCATCCGGGGAGATACGCAGTATTTT. Translated: CASSQPIRGDTQYF.

The J gene is TRBJ2-3, the V gene TRBV7-6; the match to TRBD1 covers 12 bases. V shed 4 bases and J 6 bases; nucleotides not matched to a gene: 5. The V gene's germline CDR1 is SGHVS and CDR2 FNYEAQ. The CDR3 covers 15 residues. DNA for the CDR3: TGTGCCAGCAGCTCGGGACAGGGGGCAATGGATACGCAGTATTTT. Protein product: CASSSGQGAMDTQYF.

This rearrangement joins TRBV27 to TRBJ1-1, with 8 nucleotides matching TRBD1. V gave up 6 bases and J gave up 3 bases; unmatched junction bases: 3. Germline V gene data show CDR1 as MNHEY and CDR2 as SMNVEV (reference sequence). The CDR3 is 13 amino acids. The CDR3 loop is CASRRQGYTEAFF. The CDR3 coding sequence is TGTGCCAGCAGACGACAGGGGTACACTGAAGCTTTCTTT.

The chain carries TRBV11-2 and TRBJ1-1; D is uncertain. V was clipped by 5 bases and J by 8 bases, with 12 bases between them. Germline V CDR1 and CDR2: SGHAT, FQNNGV. This CDR3 has 12 residues. Written as DNA, the CDR3 is TGTGCCAGCAGCCCCGAGGCGGCGGAAGCTTTCTTT. Protein sequence: CASSPEAAEAFF.

The chain recombines TRBV9 with TRBJ1-1; D is perhaps TRBD1 (6 bases). The CDR3 is 14 amino acids. Between the trimmed V and J ends, which lost 6 bases and 7 bases, there was a span of 19 bases. CDR1 and CDR2 (germline): SGDLS, YYNGEE. CDR3 nucleotides: TGTGCCAGCACAGGGGCAGGGTCGTCGGGTGAAGCTTTCTTT. As protein: CASTGAGSSGEAFF.

The chain recombines TRBV30 with TRBJ1-2, with TRBD1 matching over 11 bases. Looked up from germline, CDR1 is GTSNPN and CDR2 is SVGIG (reference sequence). V was pared by 8 bases and J by 7 bases, with 6 bases of the junction left unmatched. This CDR3 has 12 amino acids. CDR3 nucleotides: TGTGCCGGACAGGGGGCGCTGAGTGGCTACACCTTC. This gives the protein CAGQGALSGYTF.

This clone was counted a single time. CDR3 DNA sequence: TGTGCCAGCAGCTTAGAACAGACGAACACCGGGGAGCTGTTTTTT. It is translated as CASSLEQTNTGELFF. The chain couples TRBV13 to TRBJ2-2; D ambiguous. The V end was cut by 1 base, the J end by 0 bases, with 6 bases between. The length of the CDR3 is 15 residues. Germline CDR1 and CDR2: PRHDT and FYEKMQ (reference sequence).

The genes are TRBV7-2 and TRBJ2-1; 8 bases line up with TRBD2. CDR1 and CDR2 (germline): SGHTA, FQGNSA. CDR3 length: 15 residues. The trim removed 2 bases at V and 6 bases at J, leaving 6 bases unmatched. CDR3 coding DNA: TGTGCCAGCAGCTTAACGGGGGGGCCAGCCAATGAGCAGTTCTTC. Its protein is CASSLTGGPANEQFF.

The chain is built from TRBV19 and TRBJ2-3; 12 bases fit TRBD2. The CDR3 length is 16 residues. The V gene end was trimmed by 7 bases and the J gene end by 8 bases; junction bases not matched to a gene: 13. Germline V CDR1 and CDR2: LNHDA, SQIVND (reference sequence). The CDR3 is CASNAVASGGGGTQYF. The CDR3 nucleotides read TGTGCCAGTAACGCTGTAGCTAGCGGGGGGGGAGGTACGCAGTATTTT.

This clone turned up a few times. The chain joins TRBV4-3 to TRBJ1-2; 8 bases agree with TRBD1. CDR3 length equals 12 residues. Germline CDR1 LGHNA, CDR2 YSLEER. V lost 5 bases, J lost 8 bases, and 4 bases stayed unmatched. This chain's CDR3 is CASSGQGRGYTF. In nucleotides, the CDR3 is TGCGCCAGCAGCGGACAGGGCCGGGGCTACACCTTC.

The rearrangement links TRBV28 to TRBJ1-5; D gene ambiguous. CDR1 is MDHEN and CDR2 is SYDVKM in the germline V gene. The ends were cut back, 3 bases at V and 6 bases at J, with 12 bases in the middle. The CDR3 sequence is 14 residues long. The CDR3 reads CASSLGGSGQPQHF. The CDR3 DNA reads as TGTGCCAGCAGTTTGGGAGGGTCGGGTCAGCCCCAGCATTTT.

This clone is a singleton in its sample. The chain links TRBV19 to TRBJ2-7, with D possibly TRBD2 on 5 matching bases. The CDR3 covers 15 residues. The germline V gene has CDR1 LNHDA and CDR2 SQIVND (reference sequence). Trimming took 0 bases from V and 2 from J, leaving 11 bases between them. CDR3 region: CASSIEEGMTYEQYF. The CDR3 DNA follows: TGTGCCAGTAGTATAGAAGAGGGAATGACCTACGAGCAGTACTTC.

This chain joins TRBV6-5 and TRBJ1-6; 7 bases agree with TRBD1. The germline gives CDR1 MNHEY, CDR2 SVGAGI. The CDR3 length is 13 residues. Germline trimming cut 6 bases from V and 6 bases from J; bases unmatched to any gene: 2. CDR3 region: CASSRGFNSPLHF. CDR3 sequence (DNA): TGTGCCAGCAGCAGGGGGTTTAATTCACCCCTCCACTTT.

The gene calls are TRBV6-2 or TRBV6-3 and TRBJ2-7, with D possibly TRBD1 on 5 matching bases. The CDR3 loop spans 13 amino acids. Germline CDR1 and CDR2: MNHEY and SVGEGT. V lost 1 base and J lost 7, with 11 bases in between. The CDR3 region is CASSYLGALEQYF. Written as DNA, the CDR3 is TGTGCCAGCAGTTACTTAGGGGCCCTGGAGCAGTACTTC.

The chain carries TRBV6-2 or TRBV6-3 and TRBJ1-2; tentative D call: TRBD1 (5 bases). V was clipped by 2 bases and J by 2 bases, with 9 bases between them. The CDR3 runs 14 residues. Germline V lookup: CDR1 MNHEY, CDR2 SVGEGT. CDR3: CASSYRRQNYGYTF. The CDR3 DNA follows: TGTGCCAGCAGTTACCGTCGACAGAACTATGGCTACACCTTC.

The J gene is TRBJ2-7, the V gene TRBV21-1; the DNA was not compared with TRBD1, the D call given in the table. TRBV21-1 is an annotated pseudogene. The CDR3 covers 18 residues. CDR3 nucleotide sequence: TGTGCCAGCAGCAAAGGGGGGGGACAGGCAGCGATCTCCTACGAGCAGTACTTC. Translating gives CASSKGGGQAAISYEQYF.

In its sample, this clone was seen a few times. This rearrangement joins TRBV29-1 to TRBJ1-2; unclear D gene. Germline CDR1 SQVTM, CDR2 ANQGSEA. The CDR3 is 13 amino acids. Trimming stripped 3 bases from V and 2 bases from J, with 10 bases between. Written as DNA, the CDR3 is TGCAGCGTTGAGACGCGGGAGAACTATGGCTACACCTTC. Its protein product is CSVETRENYGYTF.

The chain combines TRBV5-5 with TRBJ1-1; D is unresolved. The V end was cut by 2 bases, the J end by 11 bases, with 16 bases between. CDR3 length: 13 amino acids. Germline CDR1 and CDR2: SGHKS and YYEKEE (reference sequence). Here the CDR3 reads CASSLEGIPGAFF. CDR3 in DNA: TGTGCCAGCAGCTTAGAGGGAATCCCGGGCGCTTTCTTT.

This chain links TRBV12-3 or TRBV12-4 with TRBJ1-5; TRBD1 is a possible D gene (5 bases). V was trimmed by 1 base and J by 7 bases, leaving 8 bases between them. This CDR3 has 13 amino acids. Written as DNA, the CDR3 is TGTGCCAGCAGTTTAGGACAGCCCCAGCCCCAGCATTTT. It specifies CASSLGQPQPQHF.

This clone has a handful of counts. J is TRBJ2-2 and V is TRBV7-7; D might be TRBD2 (5 bases). The CDR3 runs to 15 residues. The V end was cut by 2 bases, the J end by 4 bases, with 11 bases between. Germline V lookup: CDR1 SSHAT, CDR2 FNYEAQ (reference sequence). CDR3: CASSLLVAGTGELFF. The CDR3 DNA sequence: TGTGCCAGCAGCTTATTAGTCGCGGGCACCGGGGAGCTGTTTTTT. Together with reference TRBV7-7 and TRBJ2-2, the CDR3 gives the full variable domain: GAGVSQSPRYKVTKRGQDVTLRCDPISSHATLYWYQQALGQGPEFLTYFNYEAQPDKSGLPSDRFSAERPEGSISTLTIQRTEQRDSAMYRCASSLLVAGTGELFFGEGSRLTVL.

This clone is a singleton in its sample. The gene calls are TRBV5-1 and TRBJ1-3; D is uncertain. The germline V gene encodes CDR1 SGHRS and CDR2 YFSETQ. This CDR3 comprises 16 residues. Between the trimmed V and J ends, which lost 0 bases and 0 bases, there was a span of 10 bases. The CDR3 loop is CASSLGGSLSGNTIYF. The CDR3 nucleotides read TGCGCCAGCAGCTTGGGAGGGTCGCTCTCTGGAAACACCATATATTTT.